A single sample is the source of the 21 T cell receptor beta chains below, sequenced in a study of T-cell memory formation after mild COVID-19. TCRdb processed the 5' RACE reads anew with MiXCR; each CDR3 protein has one entry. This sample has roughly 450,000 distinct CDR3 sequences, with roughly 18% found just once. Sequencing was carried out using PBMCs or a T cell subset sorted from them (not recorded which). Receptors originate from an adult woman who had mild COVID-19 (a few samples of this study predate the infection). Cell type and time point are not known.

This clonotype was detected only a few times. The rearrangement joins TRBV5-1 to TRBJ2-5; possibly TRBD2 for D (6 bases). The V gene's germline CDR1 is SGHRS and CDR2 YFSETQ. The V end lost 3 bases, the J end lost 2 bases, and 14 bases lay between the germline ends. The CDR3 runs to 15 residues. CDR3 sequence reads: CASSSVGGEQETQYF. The CDR3 DNA is TGCGCCAGCAGCTCCGTCGGAGGGGAGCAAGAGACCCAGTACTTC.

A few counts support this clonotype. The rearrangement uses TRBV27 and TRBJ1-6; D might be TRBD1 (5 bases). Germline CDR1 reads MNHEY; CDR2 reads SMNVEV (reference sequence). Trimming took 7 bases from V and 10 from J, leaving 20 bases between them. The CDR3 runs 15 residues. The CDR3 is CASTRAGTRSSPLHF. As DNA, the CDR3 is TGTGCCAGCACTCGAGCCGGGACCCGCAGCTCACCCCTCCACTTT.

The CDR3 nucleotides are TGTGCCAGCAAGGGGGGGGAGGATGAGCAGTTCTTC. Its translation: CASKGGEDEQFF. This chain links TRBV7-9 with TRBJ2-1; D is possibly TRBD2 (7 bases). The CDR3 covers 12 residues. Trimming pared 7 bases from V and 8 bases from J, leaving 12 bases between. Germline lookup yields CDR1 SEHNR and CDR2 FQNEAQ (reference sequence). Full variable domain (rest looked up from reference TRBV7-9 and TRBJ2-1): DTGVSQNPRHKITKRGQNVTFRCDPISEHNRLYWYRQTLGQGPEFLTYFQNEAQLEKSRLLSDRFSAERPKGSFSTLEIQRTEQGDSAMYLCASKGGEDEQFFGPGTRLTVL.

This clonotype was seen only a few times. The CDR3 DNA is TGTGCCACCAGTGTCTTCGACTTAGACAGGGTCCACTACGAGCAGTACTTC. Translated, it gives CATSVFDLDRVHYEQYF. The chain combines TRBV24-1 with TRBJ2-7; 7 nucleotides line up with TRBD1. J lost 3 bases, V lost 5 bases, and 15 bases had no gene match. CDR1 is KGHDR, CDR2 SFDVKD, per germline. The CDR3 consists of 17 residues.

This clonotype has more than one count but fewer than ten. The V and J genes are TRBV7-9 and TRBJ2-5; D is perhaps TRBD2 (5 bases). The germline V and J ends were trimmed by 7 bases and 6 bases, with 21 bases remaining between them. Germline V gives CDR1 SEHNR, CDR2 FQNEAQ (reference sequence). This CDR3 region has 15 residues. The CDR3 is CASTSERSSRQTQYF. For the CDR3, the DNA is TGTGCCAGCACTTCAGAAAGATCTAGCCGACAGACCCAGTACTTC.

This clonotype was recorded many times. This rearrangement joins TRBV7-2 to TRBJ2-1; D is possibly TRBD2 (5 bases). CDR1 SGHTA and CDR2 FQGNSA come from the germline V gene. The V end was cut by 5 bases, the J end by 3 bases, with 11 bases between. CDR3 length equals 14 residues. The CDR3 protein is CASSPPSSYNEQFF. CDR3 coding DNA: TGTGCCAGCAGCCCCCCTAGCAGCTACAATGAGCAGTTCTTC.

This clonotype appeared a few times. V usage is TRBV7-6 and J usage is TRBJ2-3, with 10 bases aligning to TRBD2. CDR1 and CDR2 (germline): SGHVS, FNYEAQ. V lost 4 bases, J lost 4 bases, and 14 bases stayed unmatched. The CDR3 spans 18 residues. CDR3 DNA: TGTGCCAGCAGCTCCGCTCTAGCGGGGGTTCACGGGGCAGATACGCAGTATTTT. Translated, it gives CASSSALAGVHGADTQYF.

This clonotype has only a few counts. The chain combines TRBV5-1 with TRBJ2-1; no reliable D call. CDR1 and CDR2 (germline): SGHRS, YFSETQ. Trimming stripped 0 bases from V and 5 bases from J, with 6 bases between. The CDR3 consists of 13 residues. CDR3 in amino acids: CASSLADNNEQFF. In nucleotides, the CDR3 is TGCGCCAGCAGCTTGGCGGATAACAATGAGCAGTTCTTC.

This clonotype was recorded many times. The genes are TRBV6-5 and TRBJ2-7; 14 bases match TRBD2. After removal of 4 bases from V and 5 bases from J, the junction contained 1 base not matched to a gene. The germline gives CDR1 MNHEY, CDR2 SVGAGI. The CDR3 length is 14 residues. The CDR3 nucleotides read TGTGCCAGCAGTTTGGGACTAGCGGGAGACGAGCAGTACTTC. It specifies CASSLGLAGDEQYF.

In this sample, this clonotype turned up a few times. The DNA of the CDR3 is TGTGCCACCAGTGACTATCGTAGCGGGAGCACAGATACGCAGTATTTT. Translation gives CATSDYRSGSTDTQYF. The rearrangement uses TRBV24-1 and TRBJ2-3; the match to TRBD2 covers 7 bases. V was pared by 4 bases and J by 0 bases, with 6 bases of the junction left unmatched. The CDR3 consists of 16 residues. Germline V gene sequence: CDR1 KGHDR, CDR2 SFDVKD.

The chain joins TRBV6-5 to TRBJ1-4, with 11 bases matching TRBD1. Germline V CDR1 and CDR2: MNHEY, SVGAGI. This CDR3 is built from 15 residues. V lost 6 bases, J lost 7 bases, and 7 bases stayed unmatched. The CDR3 DNA reads TGTGCCAGCAGACGTACCGGGACAGGGGGTGAAAAACTGTTTTTT. Protein sequence: CASRRTGTGGEKLFF.

This clonotype was picked up many times. J is TRBJ2-7 and V is TRBV15, with D unclear. Germline lookup yields CDR1 LNHNV and CDR2 YYDKDF (reference sequence). The length of the CDR3 is 15 residues. Trimming cost V 0 bases and J 2 bases, with 11 bases left between them. The CDR3 reads CATSRDSAGAYEQYF. CDR3 in DNA: TGTGCCACCAGCAGAGATTCGGCAGGTGCCTACGAGCAGTACTTC.

The sample holds a few counts of this clonotype. The chain links TRBV7-2 to TRBJ2-7; unclear D gene. Looked up from germline, CDR1 is SGHTA and CDR2 is FQGNSA. V lost 5 bases and J 5 bases, leaving 16 bases between the germline ends. The CDR3 is 14 amino acids. The chain's CDR3 is CASSPPTWANEQYF. The DNA for the CDR3 is TGTGCCAGCAGCCCACCAACTTGGGCCAACGAGCAGTACTTC. Filled out from reference TRBV7-2 and TRBJ2-7, the complete variable domain reads GAGVSQSPSNKVTEKGKDVELRCDPISGHTALYWYRQSLGQGLEFLIYFQGNSAPDKSGLPSDRFSAERTGGSVSTLTIQRTQQEDSAVYLCASSPPTWANEQYFGPGTRLTVT.

This clonotype was detected ten times or more. V gene TRBV20-1 combines with J gene TRBJ2-1; 9 bases fit TRBD2. The germline V gene encodes CDR1 DFQATT and CDR2 SNEGSKA (reference sequence). J gave up 16 bases and V 0 bases, and 10 bases lay outside the gene matches. The CDR3 is 13 amino acids. The chain's CDR3 is CSARDSSGMRGFF. The CDR3 DNA is TGCAGTGCTAGAGATTCTAGCGGGATGCGGGGTTTCTTC.

The CDR3 region is CASSLSIAGGSYNEQFF. CDR3 sequence (DNA): TGTGCCAGCAGTCTTTCCATAGCGGGGGGCTCCTACAATGAGCAGTTCTTC. The chain carries TRBV25-1 and TRBJ2-1; 10 nucleotides line up with TRBD2. There are 17 residues in the CDR3. V was clipped by 5 bases and J by 0 bases; unmatched bases: 7. Germline-derived CDR1 and CDR2 are MGHDK and SYGVNS.

This clonotype was observed a handful of times. The rearrangement links TRBV20-1 to TRBJ2-2, with TRBD2 matching over 9 bases. The CDR3 has 15 residues. Germline lookup yields CDR1 DFQATT and CDR2 SNEGSKA (reference sequence). After removal of 2 bases from V and 4 bases from J, the junction contained 5 bases not matched to a gene. The CDR3 reads CSARSSGTGTGELFF. The CDR3 DNA follows: TGCAGTGCTAGATCTAGCGGGACCGGCACCGGGGAGCTGTTTTTT.

The CDR3 DNA is TGCGCCAGCAGCTCGCGTGACAGGGATGGTAACTATGGCTACACCTTC. As protein: CASSSRDRDGNYGYTF. The chain employs TRBV5-1 and TRBJ1-2; TRBD1 aligns across 7 bases. The germline V gene has CDR1 SGHRS and CDR2 YFSETQ. CDR3 length: 16 residues. Trimming cost V 3 bases and J 1 base; bases outside gene matches: 9.

This clonotype has at least ten counts. The chain recombines TRBV9 with TRBJ2-1, with TRBD2 as a possible D gene (6 bases). The CDR3 sequence is 15 residues long. V was clipped by 0 bases and J by 4 bases, with 11 bases between them. Germline CDR1 and CDR2: SGDLS and YYNGEE. CDR3 nucleotides: TGTGCCAGCAGCGTAGCGGGAGAACGATACAATGAGCAGTTCTTC. Translation gives CASSVAGERYNEQFF.

This clonotype occurred a few times. The chain recombines TRBV13 with TRBJ1-1; D remains ambiguous. Germline V gene data show CDR1 as PRHDT and CDR2 as FYEKMQ (reference sequence). This CDR3 comprises 16 residues. Trimming removed 0 bases from V and 1 base from J, with 12 bases in between. CDR3 DNA sequence: TGTGCCAGCAGCTTAGGCAAGCACCAGCAGAACACTGAAGCTTTCTTT. Translation: CASSLGKHQQNTEAFF.

This clonotype showed up just a few times. CDR3 DNA sequence: TGTGCCAGCAGGGGGACAGGGGGCAACTATGGCTACACCTTC. Residues: CASRGTGGNYGYTF. J is TRBJ1-2 and V is TRBV12-3 or TRBV12-4; 12 bases fit TRBD1. Unmatched junction bases numbered 1, after V lost 6 bases and J lost 2 bases. This CDR3 contains 14 residues.

The chain employs TRBV7-9 and TRBJ2-7, with 9 bases matching TRBD2. Trimming took 4 bases from V and 2 from J; bases not matched to a gene: 12. The CDR3 is 17 amino acids. Per the germline V gene, CDR1 is SEHNR and CDR2 is FQNEAQ (reference sequence). The CDR3 DNA follows: TGTGCCAGCAGCTCTAGTTCTCTAGCGGGAAGAACCTACGAGCAGTACTTC. Translation: CASSSSSLAGRTYEQYF. Drawing the rest from reference TRBV7-9 and TRBJ2-7, the complete variable domain is DTGVSQNPRHKITKRGQNVTFRCDPISEHNRLYWYRQTLGQGPEFLTYFQNEAQLEKSRLLSDRFSAERPKGSFSTLEIQRTEQGDSAMYLCASSSSSLAGRTYEQYFGPGTRLTVT.